This T cell receptor beta chain was identified in a study of CD8+ T cells in alopecia areata. Background on the study: The tofacitinib course ran for 6 to 18 months and was followed by 6 months off drug. Notes on the study in general: In scalp and blood during tofacitinib, many expanded lesional clones persisted. Among the 100 top clones, expanded CD8+ clones, like scalp clonality, were significantly decreased by tofacitinib.

The CDR3 contains 11 residues. V lost 5 bases and J 6 bases, leaving 7 bases between the germline ends. The germline V gene has CDR1 MNHNY and CDR2 SVGAGI (reference sequence). Isolated RNA was reverse transcribed into cDNA used as the sequencing template. The protocol was immunoSEQ multiplex PCR, while the TCRdb copy is restricted to in-frame clones and leaves out a portion. The sample records 95,000 to 100,000 clones, about 60% being singletons. As concerns this clone: The antigen is undetermined.

Documented treatment: oral pan-JAK inhibitor, 5-10 mg twice daily. Sampling of alopecia areata patients yielded lesional scalp punch biopsies as well as peripheral blood. This TCR was sampled from a human donor with alopecia areata. This material consisted of CD8+ T cells sorted from blood, taken between weeks 55 and 65, from a patient treated with tofacitinib. The rearrangement uses TRBV6-6 and TRBJ1-2, with D unclear. The CDR3 DNA reads TGTGCCAGCAGTCCGTTCGATGGCTACACCTTC. Translated, it gives CASSPFDGYTF.